The TCR beta chain under discussion was sequenced for a study of early T cells in non-severe SARS-CoV-2 infection. At the level of the study: The sequenced material was bulk RNA from unsorted whole blood, and its chains were unpaired. Overall study results and limits: Sequences matched to VDJdb favored anti-spike CD8 responses, while private and CD4 specificities were missed.

Germline V CDR1 and CDR2: KGHSH, LQKENI. The V gene end was trimmed by 3 bases and the J gene end by 4 bases; junction bases not matched to a gene: 12. This CDR3 is 17 amino acids long. In this sample, this clonotype turned up a few times. The antigen is unknown. The TCR library protocol was used to attach unique molecular identifiers. These identifiers were attached to individual cDNA molecules. TCRdb re-called the 5' RACE reads through MiXCR, storing one row per CDR3 protein. The table records just under 60,000 distinct CDR3 sequences, about 9.8% of them present only once. V usage is TRBV18 and J usage is TRBJ2-1; 7 nucleotides agree with TRBD1. What was sequenced was whole blood. The TCR sequence derives from an adult who was a healthcare worker with PCR-confirmed SARS-CoV-2 infection or an uninfected control (not recorded which). Here the CDR3 reads CASSPHDPETGYNEQFF. CDR3 nucleotides: TGTGCCAGCTCACCGCACGACCCCGAGACAGGGTACAATGAGCAGTTCTTC.